This TCR beta chain stems from a study of blood T cell repertoires in COVID-19. Study as a whole: T cells, B-cell-depleted T cells, or PBMCs supplied cDNA or gDNA.

TCRdb's copy holds only in-frame clones and misses some; the assay was immunoSEQ multiplex PCR. In the table there are approximately 310,000 clones, around 86% of which are singletons. The CDR3 contains 13 residues. The germline V and J ends were trimmed by 1 base and 6 bases, with 9 bases remaining between them. Germline V gene sequence: CDR1 MGHRA, CDR2 YSYEKL. The clonotype was recovered from a man between 60 and 75 years old who had recovered from COVID-19. The sample was PBMCs or T cells enriched from blood (not recorded which). The chain couples TRBV4-1 to TRBJ2-5; TRBD1 is a possible D gene (6 bases). The CDR3 loop is CASSQAGVKTQYF. The CDR3 DNA reads TGCGCCAGCAGCCAAGCAGGGGTTAAGACCCAGTACTTC.